Listed below are T cell receptor beta chains from one sample, sequenced in a study of blood T cell repertoires in COVID-19. Only in-frame clones appear in the TCRdb table, and some are missing; sequencing was by immunoSEQ multiplex PCR. The sample lists 110,000 to 150,000 clones, 70% to 90% occurring once. Sequenced: PBMCs or T cells enriched from blood (not recorded which). The receptors come from a middle-aged man who had recovered from COVID-19. The CDR3 runs from the conserved cysteine through the conserved F or W. A D gene is named only where the DNA matches it firmly. Only some rows state a clone size, as once, few, many or a class for expanded clones.

d_call,cdr3_length,clone_size,j_call,v_call,cdr3_nt,cdr3_aa
TRBD2,15,NA,TRBJ2-5,TRBV9,TGTGCCAGCAGCATGGGACTAGCGGATAAAGAGACCCAGTACTTC,CASSMGLADKETQYF
NA,14,few,TRBJ1-1,TRBV19,TGTGCCAGTAGTATGCTAAATCGGGACACTGAAGCTTTCTTT,CASSMLNRDTEAFF
NA,15,NA,TRBJ1-3,TRBV5-1,TGCGCCAGCAGCTCGGGGGACTACTCTGGAAACACCATATATTTT,CASSSGDYSGNTIYF
NA,14,NA,TRBJ1-5,TRBV28,TGTGCCAGCAGTAGACAGGCGCCCGATCAGCCCCAGCATTTT,CASSRQAPDQPQHF
NA,17,NA,TRBJ2-4,TRBV7-2,TGTGCCAGCAGCCCCTTCAGAGTTGGGGGCACGGTAAACATTCAGTACTTC,CASSPFRVGGTVNIQYF
TRBD2,16,once,TRBJ2-5,TRBV7-3,TGTGCCAGCAGCTTAATAGGAAGTACGGGAGGCGAGACCCAGTACTTC,CASSLIGSTGGETQYF
TRBD2,16,NA,TRBJ2-7,TRBV18,TGTGCCAGCTCCCGCGCCACTAGCGCGGGGTCCTACGAGCAGTACTTC,CASSRATSAGSYEQYF
TRBD1,20,NA,TRBJ1-4,TRBV15,TGTGCCACCAGCAGAGATCCCGCCGGGACAGGGTCATCAACTAATGAAAAACTGTTTTTT,CATSRDPAGTGSSTNEKLFF
NA,15,once,TRBJ1-5,TRBV9,TGTGCCAGCAGCGTAGGGCTCCTTAGCAATCAGCCCCAGCATTTT,CASSVGLLSNQPQHF
NA,12,NA,TRBJ1-1,TRBV18,TGTGCCAGCTCATCAACAGGGACTGAAGCTTTCTTT,CASSSTGTEAFF
TRBD2,15,NA,TRBJ2-3,TRBV29-1,TGCAGCGTTGGTCGGACTAGCGGGGGTACAGATACGCAGTATTTT,CSVGRTSGGTDTQYF
NA,13,NA,TRBJ2-7,TRBV3-1/TRBV3-2,TGTGCCAGCAGCCGCCGCAGCGTTTACGAGCAGTACTTC,CASSRRSVYEQYF
TRBD2,15,few,TRBJ2-1,TRBV5-1,TGCGCCAGCAGCTTGGGGGCTAGCGGGAGTATTGAGCAGTTCTTC,CASSLGASGSIEQFF
NA,14,NA,TRBJ2-4,TRBV30,TGTGCCTGGAGGGCCCCAGTCAGGTCAAACATTCAGTACTTC,CAWRAPVRSNIQYF
TRBD2,18,NA,TRBJ2-5,TRBV15,TGTGCCACCAGCAGAGAAACCCCGGGACTAGCGGGAGTTGGGACCCAGTACTTC,CATSRETPGLAGVGTQYF
TRBD1,15,once,TRBJ2-5,TRBV7-7,TGTGCCAGCAGCTTAGGGGGACAGCCCCAAGAGACCCAGTACTTC,CASSLGGQPQETQYF
NA,12,NA,TRBJ1-1,TRBV28,TGTGCCAGCAGTTTAACGGGAAGTTACGCTTTCTTT,CASSLTGSYAFF
NA,15,once,TRBJ2-3,TRBV6-5,TGTGCCAGCGCCTTTACCTATTCTAGCACAGATACGCAGTATTTT,CASAFTYSSTDTQYF
NA,16,NA,TRBJ1-5,TRBV14,TGTGCCAGCAGCCAAGGCGGCAGGGGAGCCAATCAGCCCCAGCATTTT,CASSQGGRGANQPQHF
NA,13,NA,TRBJ1-4,TRBV5-1,TGCGCCAGCAGCTACACAACTAATGAAAAACTGTTTTTT,CASSYTTNEKLFF
TRBD1,15,NA,TRBJ1-5,TRBV28,TGTGCCAGCAGTCTCCCTCTGACAGGGGATCAGCCCCAGCATTTT,CASSLPLTGDQPQHF
NA,15,NA,TRBJ1-1,TRBV25-1,TGTGCCAGCAGTGACGAGGGCGCGGGAAACACTGAAGCTTTCTTT,CASSDEGAGNTEAFF
TRBD2,16,NA,TRBJ2-1,TRBV5-5,TGTGCCAGCAGCTTGGGACTAGCGGGAGATTGGGTTGAGCAGTTCTTC,CASSLGLAGDWVEQFF
TRBD2,15,NA,TRBJ2-1,TRBV28,TGTGCCAGCAGAAAAGCGGGGGGGCGGTACAATGAGCAGTTCTTC,CASRKAGGRYNEQFF
TRBD1,18,once,TRBJ1-2,TRBV7-2,TGTGCCAGCAGCTTAGAGGGGGGACAGGGGGCTCGAGGGTATGGCTACACCTTC,CASSLEGGQGARGYGYTF
TRBD1,15,NA,TRBJ2-2,TRBV6-4,TGTGCCAGCAGCCGGGACAGTGCACGAACCGGGGAGCTGTTTTTT,CASSRDSARTGELFF
TRBD1,14,NA,TRBJ1-4,TRBV2,TGTGCCAGCCGTCCCGGGACAGGGGTTGAAAAACTGTTTTTT,CASRPGTGVEKLFF
NA,15,NA,TRBJ2-2,TRBV11-3,TGTGCCAGCAGCTTAGAGACTCCCCCCGCCGGGGAGCTGTTTTTT,CASSLETPPAGELFF
TRBD2,14,NA,TRBJ2-5,TRBV7-2,TGTGCCAGCAGCGGACTAGCATTGTCCGAGACCCAGTACTTC,CASSGLALSETQYF
TRBD2,17,NA,TRBJ2-2,TRBV6-6,TGTGCCAGCAGTCTCGGGCGGGGGGGCCCCGACACCGGGGAGCTGTTTTTT,CASSLGRGGPDTGELFF
NA,14,NA,TRBJ1-1,TRBV7-9,TGTGCCAACTCTCCGGACTCCATGAACACTGAAGCTTTCTTT,CANSPDSMNTEAFF
NA,12,NA,TRBJ1-2,TRBV6-2/TRBV6-3,TGTGCCAGCAGTTTCCTTAACTATGGCTACACCTTC,CASSFLNYGYTF
TRBD1,14,once,TRBJ1-2,TRBV5-1,TGCGCCAGCAGCCCGGACAGGGCTAACTATGGCTACACCTTC,CASSPDRANYGYTF
TRBD1,17,NA,TRBJ2-4,TRBV27,TGTGCCAGCAGTTCGGGACAGGGCGCGCTAGCCAAAAACATTCAGTACTTC,CASSSGQGALAKNIQYF
NA,13,NA,TRBJ1-1,TRBV11-2,TGTGCCAGCAGGGGCCTTATGAACACTGAAGCTTTCTTT,CASRGLMNTEAFF
TRBD1,16,NA,TRBJ1-1,TRBV18,TGTGCCAGCTCACTGACCGGGACAGGGGGAAGTACTGAAGCTTTCTTT,CASSLTGTGGSTEAFF
NA,14,NA,TRBJ1-1,TRBV3-1/TRBV3-2,TGTGCCAGCAGCCGCCAGATGGGGGCCACTGAAGCTTTCTTT,CASSRQMGATEAFF
NA,13,NA,TRBJ2-5,TRBV18,TGTGCCAGCTCACCACATAGGGGAGAGACCCAGTACTTC,CASSPHRGETQYF
NA,13,NA,TRBJ2-5,TRBV6-4,TGTGCCAGCAATCGACGTGTGAGGGAGACCCAGTACTTC,CASNRRVRETQYF
TRBD1,14,NA,TRBJ2-1,TRBV9,TGTGCCAGCAGCCATGGGGACAGGGGAAATGAGCAGTTCTTC,CASSHGDRGNEQFF
TRBD1,16,NA,TRBJ1-4,TRBV11-2,TGTGCCAGCAGCTTACGAGGGGGCCTAACTAATGAAAAACTGTTTTTT,CASSLRGGLTNEKLFF
TRBD1,17,NA,TRBJ2-2,TRBV28,TGTGCCAGCAGTTTACGACTGACAGGGACGAACACCGGGGAGCTGTTTTTT,CASSLRLTGTNTGELFF
TRBD1,13,NA,TRBJ1-2,TRBV9,TGTGCCAGCAGCGCCGGACAGGTCTTCGGCTACACCTTC,CASSAGQVFGYTF